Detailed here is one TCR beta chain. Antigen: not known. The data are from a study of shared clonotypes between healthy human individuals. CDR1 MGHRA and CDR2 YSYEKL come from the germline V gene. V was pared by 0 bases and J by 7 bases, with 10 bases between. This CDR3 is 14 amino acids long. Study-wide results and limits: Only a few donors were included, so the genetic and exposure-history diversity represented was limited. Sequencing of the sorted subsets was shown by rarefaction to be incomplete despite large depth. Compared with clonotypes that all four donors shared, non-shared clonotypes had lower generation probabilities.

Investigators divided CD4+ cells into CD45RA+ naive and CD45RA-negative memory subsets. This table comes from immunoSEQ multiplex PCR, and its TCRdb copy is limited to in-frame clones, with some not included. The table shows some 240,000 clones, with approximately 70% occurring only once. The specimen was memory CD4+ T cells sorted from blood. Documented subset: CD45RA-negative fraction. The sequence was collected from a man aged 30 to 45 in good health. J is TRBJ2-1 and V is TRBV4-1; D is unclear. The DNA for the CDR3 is TGCGCCAGCAGCCAAGATTGGTTAGGGAATGAGCAGTTCTTC. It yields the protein CASSQDWLGNEQFF.